The table lists the clone carrying this T cell receptor beta chain with a count of one. This specimen comes from a study of T cell changes during pregnancy in multiple sclerosis. Produced via immunoSEQ multiplex PCR; TCRdb's table is partial and in-frame only. The sample carries more than 90,000 clones, approximately 92% recorded once. The junction had 12 bases not matched to a gene; V was cut back by 7 bases and J by 7 bases. Germline V gene lookup returns CDR1 MNHNS and CDR2 SASEGT. This CDR3 has 14 residues. The input for sequencing was peripheral blood, taken after pregnancy. The J gene is TRBJ1-2, the V gene TRBV6-1; TRBD1 matches at 7 bases. The receptor's source is a female donor with multiple sclerosis, enrolled in a pregnancy study. The CDR3 coding sequence is TGTGCCAGCATCTTGACAGGGACGGTAGGTGGCTACACCTTC. Residues: CASILTGTVGGYTF.